The TCR beta chain described here comes from a study of cytomegalovirus exposure and HLA in healthy donors. Donors in the study were healthy people who gave bone marrow. Of note for this clone: Its target is unknown.

Study conclusions and caveats: In an earlier analysis, productive rearrangement rates for most beta V segments clustered near 87% or 30%.

Primers for the PCR totalled 60 Vbeta and 13 Jbeta. Study processing details: The count from a later analysis was about 80 million unique TCR beta chains, approximately 9.9 million of them shared. Clones were read by immunoSEQ multiplex PCR, and TCRdb kept only the in-frame ones, dropping some. That table furnishes V, J and clone size, whereas the DNA furnished D and trimming. Among about 160,000 clones listed, 65% to 80% were seen once. The clonotype was recovered from a woman aged 40-49 years in good health and CMV-seropositive. The sequencing sample was made of PBMCs.

The CDR3 loop reads CASSFGSRETQYF. The DNA for the CDR3 is TGCGCCAGCAGCTTCGGTAGCCGAGAGACCCAGTACTTC. J is TRBJ2-5 and V is TRBV5-1; D call uncertain. This CDR3 contains 13 residues. Trimming removed 2 bases from V and 4 bases from J, with 9 bases in between. Germline values: CDR1 SGHRS, CDR2 YFSETQ.